Ten or more counts support the clone carrying this TCR beta chain. Its cognate antigen is unknown. Germline trimming cut 3 bases from V and 9 bases from J; bases unmatched to any gene: 17. The CDR3 length is 17 residues. Looked up from germline, CDR1 is LNHDA and CDR2 is SQIVND (reference sequence). iRepertoire HTBI primers and Arm-PCR of CDR3 regions built TCR beta libraries. Via MiXCR, TCRdb re-called the multiplex PCR reads, giving one row per CDR3 protein. The sample consists of 350,000 to 500,000 distinct CDR3 sequences, around 15% of them appearing once. This entry comes from a study of regulatory T cells in long-lasting Graves disease. Time point noted: newly diagnosed GD, antithyroid drugs for less than 3 months. Scientists built the TCR library using RNA that was extracted from PBMCs. Study-level points and caveats: Persistent cases of Graves' showed reduced TCR diversity relative to newly diagnosed patients.

The same data also went into a second study, on T cells in Graves' hyperthyroidism and ophthalmopathy.

This TCR was sampled from a woman between 45 and 60 years old with Graves disease. Here the sequenced sample was peripheral blood mononuclear cells (PBMCs), taken at new diagnosis, from a patient treated with antithyroid drugs. V is TRBV19 and J is TRBJ1-5; 7 bases are a match to TRBD1. This chain's CDR3 is CASSMSVDGQDSWPQHF. CDR3 in DNA: TGTGCCAGTAGTATGTCGGTTGATGGACAGGACAGTTGGCCCCAGCATTTT.